This record covers a single T cell receptor (beta chain). These data are taken from a study of blood T cell repertoires in COVID-19. Study context: PBMCs, B-cell-depleted T cells, or T cells provided the cDNA or gDNA that made up the material.

CDR3 length: 12 residues. The germline V and J ends were trimmed by 4 bases and 8 bases, with 10 bases remaining between them. From germline, CDR1 is LGHDT and CDR2 YNNKEL (reference sequence). Clones were sequenced by immunoSEQ multiplex PCR, and TCRdb holds only the in-frame ones, with some missing. The sample holds about 50,000 clones, roughly 85% seen once. The V gene is TRBV3-1 (or the pseudogene TRBV3-2), the J gene TRBJ2-3; possibly TRBD2 for D (5 bases). The sample comprised peripheral blood. This receptor was obtained from a human donor in a cohort sampled during active COVID-19. The donor label of this sample is uncertain. CDR3 coding DNA: TGTGCCAGCAGCCGGGAGTATGCTACGCAGTATTTT. Its protein product is CASSREYATQYF.